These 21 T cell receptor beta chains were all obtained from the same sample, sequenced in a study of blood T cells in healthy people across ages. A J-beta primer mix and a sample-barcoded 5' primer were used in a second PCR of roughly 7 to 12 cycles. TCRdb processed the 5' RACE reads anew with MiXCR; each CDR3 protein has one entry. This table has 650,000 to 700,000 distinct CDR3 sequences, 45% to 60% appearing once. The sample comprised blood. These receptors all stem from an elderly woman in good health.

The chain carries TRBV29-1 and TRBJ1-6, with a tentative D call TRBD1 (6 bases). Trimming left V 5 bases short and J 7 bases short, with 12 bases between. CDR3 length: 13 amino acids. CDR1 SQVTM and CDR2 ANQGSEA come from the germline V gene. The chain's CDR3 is CSVRDTENSPLHF. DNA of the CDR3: TGCAGCGTTCGGGACACAGAGAATTCACCCCTCCACTTT.

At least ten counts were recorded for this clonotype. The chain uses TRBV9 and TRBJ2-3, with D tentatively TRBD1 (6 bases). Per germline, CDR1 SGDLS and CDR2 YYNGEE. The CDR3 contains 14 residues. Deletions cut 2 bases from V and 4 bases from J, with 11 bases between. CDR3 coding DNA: TGTGCCAGCAGCGTGACAGGTCCCGCAGATACGCAGTATTTT. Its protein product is CASSVTGPADTQYF.

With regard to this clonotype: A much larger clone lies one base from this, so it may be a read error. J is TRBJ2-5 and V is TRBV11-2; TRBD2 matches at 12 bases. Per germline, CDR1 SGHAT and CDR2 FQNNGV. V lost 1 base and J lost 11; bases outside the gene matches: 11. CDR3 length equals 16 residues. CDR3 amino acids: CASSLVGLAGYNEQYF. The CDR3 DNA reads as TGTGCCAGCAGCTTAGTCGGACTAGCGGGATACAATGAGCAGTACTTC.

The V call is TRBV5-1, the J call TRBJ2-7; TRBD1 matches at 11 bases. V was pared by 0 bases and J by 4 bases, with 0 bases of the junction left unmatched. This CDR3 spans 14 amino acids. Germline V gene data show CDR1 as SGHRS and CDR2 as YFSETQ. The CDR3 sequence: CASSLGDRGYEQYF. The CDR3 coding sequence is TGCGCCAGCAGCTTGGGGGACAGGGGGTACGAGCAGTACTTC.

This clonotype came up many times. The CDR3 loop is CSARELGVRETQYF. The CDR3 region has the DNA TGCAGTGCTAGAGAATTAGGGGTTAGAGAGACCCAGTACTTC. The V and J genes are TRBV20-1 and TRBJ2-5; TRBD1 is a possible D gene (5 bases). V was cut by 0 bases and J by 4 bases, with 12 bases left in between. The CDR3 is 14 amino acids. Germline assignment: CDR1 DFQATT and CDR2 SNEGSKA (reference sequence).

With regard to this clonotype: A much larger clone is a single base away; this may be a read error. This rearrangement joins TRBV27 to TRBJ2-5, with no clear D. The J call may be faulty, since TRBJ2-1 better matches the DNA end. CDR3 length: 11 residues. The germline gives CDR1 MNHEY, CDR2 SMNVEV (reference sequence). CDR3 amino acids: CASDRQETQFF. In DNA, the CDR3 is TGTGCCAGCGACCGCCAAGAGACCCAGTTCTTC.

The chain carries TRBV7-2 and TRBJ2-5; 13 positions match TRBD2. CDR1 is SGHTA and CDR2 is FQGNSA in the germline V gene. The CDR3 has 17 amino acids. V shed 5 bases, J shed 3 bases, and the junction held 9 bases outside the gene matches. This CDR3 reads CASSQGWTSGSEETQYF. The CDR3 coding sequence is TGTGCCAGCAGCCAGGGGTGGACTAGCGGGAGTGAAGAGACCCAGTACTTC.

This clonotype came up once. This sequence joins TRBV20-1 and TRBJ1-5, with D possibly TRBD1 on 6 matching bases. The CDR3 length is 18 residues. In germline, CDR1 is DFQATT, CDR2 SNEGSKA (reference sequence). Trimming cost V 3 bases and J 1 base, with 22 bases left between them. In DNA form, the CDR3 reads TGCAGTGCTAGGTCCCTGACAGGTGTTAACGTGAGCAATCAGCCCCAGCATTTT. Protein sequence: CSARSLTGVNVSNQPQHF.

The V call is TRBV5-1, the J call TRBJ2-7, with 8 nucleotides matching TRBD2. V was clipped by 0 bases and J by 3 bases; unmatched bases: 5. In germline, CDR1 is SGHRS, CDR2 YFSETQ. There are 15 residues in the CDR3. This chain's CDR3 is CASSLVGGGNYEQYF. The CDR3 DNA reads TGCGCCAGCAGCTTGGTGGGCGGGGGGAACTACGAGCAGTACTTC.

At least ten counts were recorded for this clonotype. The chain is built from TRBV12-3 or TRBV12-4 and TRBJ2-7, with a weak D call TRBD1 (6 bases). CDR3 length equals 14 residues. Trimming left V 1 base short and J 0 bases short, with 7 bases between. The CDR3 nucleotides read TGTGCCAGCAGTTTAGAAGGGGGCTCCTACGAGCAGTACTTC. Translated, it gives CASSLEGGSYEQYF.

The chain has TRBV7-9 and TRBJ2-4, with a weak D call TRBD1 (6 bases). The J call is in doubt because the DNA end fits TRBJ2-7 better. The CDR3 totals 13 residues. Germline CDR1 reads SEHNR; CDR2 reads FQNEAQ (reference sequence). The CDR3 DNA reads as TGTGCCAGCAGCGGCCGGACAGTTTACGAGCAGTACTTC. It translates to CASSGRTVYEQYF.

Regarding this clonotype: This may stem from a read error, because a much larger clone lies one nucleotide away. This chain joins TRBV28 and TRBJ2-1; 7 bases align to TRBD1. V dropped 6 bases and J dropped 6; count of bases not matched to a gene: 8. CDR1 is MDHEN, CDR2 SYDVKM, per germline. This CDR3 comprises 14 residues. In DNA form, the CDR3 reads TGTGCCAGCAGGCTAGAGGGGGCACGCAATGAGCAGTTCTTC. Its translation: CASRLEGARNEQFF.

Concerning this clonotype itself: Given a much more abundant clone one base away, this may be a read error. CDR3 sequence: CSVSGSSYNEQYF. The CDR3 DNA reads as TGCAGCGTGAGCGGGAGCTCCTACAATGAGCAGTACTTC. J is TRBJ2-1 and V is TRBV29-1; TRBD2 aligns across 8 bases. The assigned J gene may be wrong: the sequence end matches TRBJ2-7 better. The CDR3 runs to 13 residues. Germline V CDR1 and CDR2: SQVTM, ANQGSEA.

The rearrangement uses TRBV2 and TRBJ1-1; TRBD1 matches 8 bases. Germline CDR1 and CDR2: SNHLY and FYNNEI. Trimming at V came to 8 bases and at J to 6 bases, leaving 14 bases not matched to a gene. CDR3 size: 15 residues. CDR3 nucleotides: TGTGCCAGCCCGCCCTACGGGACAGGTTGGGCTGAAGCTTTCTTT. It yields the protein CASPPYGTGWAEAFF.

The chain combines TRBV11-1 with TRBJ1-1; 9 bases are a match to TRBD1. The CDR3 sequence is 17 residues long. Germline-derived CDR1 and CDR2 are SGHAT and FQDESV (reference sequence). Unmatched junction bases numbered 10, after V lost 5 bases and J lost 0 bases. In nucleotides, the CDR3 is TGTGCCAGCAGCCCGCGGGACAGGGCAGGGATGAACACTGAAGCTTTCTTT. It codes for CASSPRDRAGMNTEAFF.

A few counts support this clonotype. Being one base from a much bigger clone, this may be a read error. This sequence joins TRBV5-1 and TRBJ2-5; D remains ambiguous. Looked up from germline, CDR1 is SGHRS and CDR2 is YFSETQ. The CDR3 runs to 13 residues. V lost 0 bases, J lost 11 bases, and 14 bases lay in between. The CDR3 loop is CASSLETYNEQYF. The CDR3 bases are TGCGCCAGCAGCTTGGAGACTTACAATGAGCAGTACTTC.

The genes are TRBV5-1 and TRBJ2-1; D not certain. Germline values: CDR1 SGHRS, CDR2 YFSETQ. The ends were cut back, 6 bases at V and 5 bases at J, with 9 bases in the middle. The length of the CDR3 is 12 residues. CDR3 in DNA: TGCGCCAGCAACGTTGCAGACAATGAGCAGTTCTTC. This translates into CASNVADNEQFF.

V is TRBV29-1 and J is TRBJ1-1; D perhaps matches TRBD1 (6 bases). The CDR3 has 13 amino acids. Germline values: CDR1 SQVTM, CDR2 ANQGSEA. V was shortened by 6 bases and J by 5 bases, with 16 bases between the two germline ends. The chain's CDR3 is CSVVEGGGTEAFF. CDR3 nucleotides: TGCAGCGTGGTGGAGGGGGGTGGGACTGAAGCTTTCTTT.

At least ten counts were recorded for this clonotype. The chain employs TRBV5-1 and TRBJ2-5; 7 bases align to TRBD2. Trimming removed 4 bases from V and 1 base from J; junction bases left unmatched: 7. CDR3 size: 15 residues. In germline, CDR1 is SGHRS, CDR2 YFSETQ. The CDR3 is CASSLMGLFQETQYF. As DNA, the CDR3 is TGCGCCAGCAGCCTTATGGGACTATTCCAAGAGACCCAGTACTTC.

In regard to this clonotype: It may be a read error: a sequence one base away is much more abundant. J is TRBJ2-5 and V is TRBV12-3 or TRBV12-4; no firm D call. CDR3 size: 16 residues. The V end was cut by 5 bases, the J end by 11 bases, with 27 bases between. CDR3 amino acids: CASSTAPHGPRYEQYF. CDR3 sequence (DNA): TGTGCCAGCAGTACCGCCCCCCACGGACCACGGTATGAGCAGTACTTC.

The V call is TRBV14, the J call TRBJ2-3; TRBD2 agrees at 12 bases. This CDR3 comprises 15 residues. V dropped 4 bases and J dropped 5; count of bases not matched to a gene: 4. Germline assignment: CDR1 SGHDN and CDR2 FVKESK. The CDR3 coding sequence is TGTGCCAGCAGCCGGACTAGCGGGAACCTAGATACGCAGTATTTT. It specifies CASSRTSGNLDTQYF. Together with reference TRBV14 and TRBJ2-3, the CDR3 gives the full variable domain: EAGVTQFPSHSVIEKGQTVTLRCDPISGHDNLYWYRRVMGKEIKFLLHFVKESKQDESGMPNNRFLAERTGGTYSTLKVQPAELEDSGVYFCASSRTSGNLDTQYFGPGTRLTVL.